The rows below give T cell receptor beta chains drawn from one sample of a study of T cell repertoires in cytomegalovirus infection. One entry per CDR3 protein results from TCRdb running MiXCR on the reads. This table has approximately 500,000 distinct CDR3 sequences, about 15% appearing once. Sample: CD8+ T cells from PBMCs. The receptors were sampled from a human donor in good health (CMV status not recorded). Some clones in this sample may be carry-over from other donors' samples. Both conserved end residues are part of each CDR3. A D gene is named only where the DNA matches it firmly. Not all rows give a size; the values are once, few, many and, for expanded clones, a class.

d_gene	abundance	v_gene	j_gene	CDR3nt	CDR3aa
TRBD2	.	TRBV27	TRBJ2-3	TGTGCCAGCAGTCACCCCAGGACTAGCGGGAGCGCAGATACGCAGTATTTT	CASSHPRTSGSADTQYF
.	few	TRBV19	TRBJ2-3	TGTGCCAGTAGGGAGGAAGCGGTTGGCACAGATACGCAGTATTTT	CASREEAVGTDTQYF
.	.	TRBV11-2	TRBJ2-7	TGTGCCAGCAGCTTAGGACGGGCCGAGCAGTACTTC	CASSLGRAEQYF
.	.	TRBV11-2	TRBJ2-3	TGTGCCAGCAGCTTAGAGCAGACAGATACGCAGTATTTT	CASSLEQTDTQYF
TRBD1	few	TRBV15	TRBJ2-1	TGTGCCACCAGCAGAGCCCTGGACAGGGCCTCAAACTTC	CATSRALDRASNF
TRBD1	many	TRBV10-3	TRBJ1-3	TGTGCCATGGGCCAGGGGGCCGATGGAAACACCATATATTTT	CAMGQGADGNTIYF
.	few	TRBV28	TRBJ1-2	TGTGCCAGCAGCTTGGGACATAACTATGGCTACACCTTC	CASSLGHNYGYTF
.	.	TRBV27	TRBJ2-2	TGTGCCAGCAGTTTTTTGAGGGCCGCGGGGGAGCTGTTTTTT	CASSFLRAAGELFF
.	few	TRBV6-1	TRBJ1-3	TGTGCCAGCAGAGTGGGGGGGCATGGAAACACCATATATTTT	CASRVGGHGNTIYF
.	few	TRBV19	TRBJ2-1	TGTGCCAGTAGTAACGGAGGAGGGGGGTCCTACAATGAGCAGTTCTTC	CASSNGGGGSYNEQFF
.	few	TRBV11-3	TRBJ2-3	TGTGCCAGCAGCTTAGCGGGGGTGAGAGATACGCAGTATTTT	CASSLAGVRDTQYF
.	.	TRBV19	TRBJ1-1	TGTGCCAGTAGTATAGGAGGGGATGAAGCTTTCTTT	CASSIGGDEAFF
TRBD1	many	TRBV27	TRBJ1-2	TGTGCCAGCAGGACAGGGGGGCGCGGCTACACCTTC	CASRTGGRGYTF
.	.	TRBV20-1	TRBJ2-1	TGCAGTGCTAGAGCTCTCGAGACCCTACCGGGGGTGGCCTACAATGAGCAGTTCTTC	CSARALETLPGVAYNEQFF
.	.	TRBV24-1	TRBJ2-7	TGTGCCACCAGTGATCCCTCGGGCGAGCAGTACTTC	CATSDPSGEQYF
TRBD2	few	TRBV15	TRBJ2-7	TGTGCCACCAGCAGAGATCCCGGGCGGGGGGTCTACGAGCAGTACTTC	CATSRDPGRGVYEQYF
.	many	TRBV28	TRBJ1-1	TGTGCCAGCAGTTTATACATCAGGGGACTGAACACTGAAGCTTTCTTT	CASSLYIRGLNTEAFF
.	few	TRBV6-1	TRBJ1-1	TGTGCCACCCGACAGCCAACCGTCACTGAAGCTTTCTTT	CATRQPTVTEAFF
TRBD2	.	TRBV19	TRBJ2-3	TGTGCCAGCCAGGAACTAGCGGGAGGGCGGGCCGATACGCAGTATTTT	CASQELAGGRADTQYF
TRBD1	.	TRBV29-1	TRBJ1-1	TGCAGCGCGACAGGGGATGAAGCTTTCTTT	CSATGDEAFF
TRBD1	few	TRBV18	TRBJ1-4	TGTGCCAGCGACCCTACCGGGACAGGGCGTGAAAAACTGTTTTTT	CASDPTGTGREKLFF
.	.	TRBV12-3/TRBV12-4	TRBJ2-7	TGTGCCAGCAGTTTTCGGGGACCCCCCGATTCAGGAGAGCAGTACTTC	CASSFRGPPDSGEQYF
.	many	TRBV11-3	TRBJ2-5	TGTGCCAGCAGCCCCTCCGGGTGGGGCGGCGAGACCCAGTACTTC	CASSPSGWGGETQYF
.	.	TRBV3-1	TRBJ2-5	TGTGCCAGCAGCCAACCGACTAGTCAAGAGACCCAGTACTTC	CASSQPTSQETQYF
TRBD2	few	TRBV20-1	TRBJ2-1	TGCAGTGCTACAGGACTAGCGGAGTACAATGAGCAGTTCTTC	CSATGLAEYNEQFF
.	many	TRBV7-8	TRBJ2-1	TGTGCCAGCAGCTTCGGGGTCGAGCAGTTCTTC	CASSFGVEQFF
TRBD1	few	TRBV11-3	TRBJ2-3	TGTGCCAGCAGCTTCGGGACAGGGGGAATAGATACGCAGTATTTT	CASSFGTGGIDTQYF
.	few	TRBV14	TRBJ1-2	TGTGCCAGCAGCCAAGCGCCTCATATACCTAACTATGGCTACACCTTC	CASSQAPHIPNYGYTF
.	many	TRBV7-9	TRBJ1-1	TGTGCCAGCAGCCTCGGACTTTTTGAAGCTTTCTTT	CASSLGLFEAFF
.	.	TRBV27	TRBJ2-5	TGTGCCAGCGGGGACCCTACCCAAGAGACCCAGTACTTC	CASGDPTQETQYF
TRBD1	few	TRBV6-6	TRBJ1-5	TGTGCCAGCAGTTATCCGGGACAGGGGGAGAGAAATCAGCCCCAGCATTTT	CASSYPGQGERNQPQHF
.	.	TRBV19	TRBJ1-5	TGTGCCAGTAGTATGTTGAGGGCGGATCAGCCCCAGCATTTT	CASSMLRADQPQHF
.	many	TRBV7-9	TRBJ2-7	TGTGCCAGCAGCTTACGGAGGGGCGAGCAGTACTTC	CASSLRRGEQYF
TRBD2	many	TRBV27	TRBJ2-3	TGTGCCAGCAGTTTAAAGGGACTAGCGGGAGGAACAGATACGCAGTATTTT	CASSLKGLAGGTDTQYF
.	.	TRBV29-1	TRBJ2-2	TGCAGCACACTGGGGACAATCGGCGGGGAGCTGTTTTTT	CSTLGTIGGELFF
TRBD2	many	TRBV19	TRBJ2-2	TGTGCCAGTACGAAGCGGGAGTCCACCGGGGAGCTGTTTTTT	CASTKRESTGELFF
.	.	TRBV9	TRBJ1-2	TGTGCCAGCAGCGAAGGGGGTGCCCCTAACTATGGCTACACCTTC	CASSEGGAPNYGYTF
.	.	TRBV5-4	TRBJ1-1	TGTGCCAGCAGCTTAAGGGACGGCACTGAAGCTTTCTTT	CASSLRDGTEAFF
.	many	TRBV7-6	TRBJ2-6	TGTGCCAGCAGCCTGACCCTCTCTGGGGCCAACGTCCTGACTTTC	CASSLTLSGANVLTF
.	many	TRBV7-9	TRBJ2-7	TGTGCCAGCAGCCCAAACTCCCACGAGCAGTACTTC	CASSPNSHEQYF
.	many	TRBV28	TRBJ1-1	TGTGCCAGCAGTTTGGGCATGGGGGGTACTGAAGCTTTCTTT	CASSLGMGGTEAFF
TRBD1	.	TRBV29-1	TRBJ1-2	TGCAGCGTAAGGACAGGGAAGGTCGATGGCTACACCTTC	CSVRTGKVDGYTF
.	many	TRBV6-1	TRBJ2-3	TGTGCCAGCAGTGAAGGTGAATGGAGGGATAGCACAGATACGCAGTATTTT	CASSEGEWRDSTDTQYF
.	.	TRBV24-1	TRBJ2-7	TGTGCCACCAGTGATGGGTCGGAAGAGGTGGCCTACGAGCAGTACTTC	CATSDGSEEVAYEQYF
.	few	TRBV11-2	TRBJ2-3	TGTGCCAGCAGGAGCCGAGATACGCAGTATTTT	CASRSRDTQYF
.	few	TRBV20-1	TRBJ2-1	TGCAGTGCTAGACCGCAGCTGCCAGCCTCAAATGAGCAGTTCTTC	CSARPQLPASNEQFF
TRBD2	.	TRBV4-1	TRBJ2-1	TGCGCCAGCGGGGAGGGGATCTACAATGAGCAGTTCTTC	CASGEGIYNEQFF
TRBD2	many	TRBV20-1	TRBJ2-1	TGCAGTGCCCCGCGGGACGGGGGGGAAGGGATTGAGCAGTTCTTC	CSAPRDGGEGIEQFF
.	many	TRBV7-9	TRBJ2-1	TGTGCCAGCAGCGTAGTAGTCCATGAGCAGTTCTTC	CASSVVVHEQFF
TRBD2	many	TRBV6-2/TRBV6-3	TRBJ2-7	TGTGCCAGCAGTTACACTAGCGGGGGAGCTACCTACGAGCAGTACTTC	CASSYTSGGATYEQYF
.	.	TRBV5-4	TRBJ2-1	TGTGCCAGCAGTTTGCGAAGGGGTGGTGAGCAGTTCTTC	CASSLRRGGEQFF
TRBD2	many	TRBV14	TRBJ2-1	TGTGCCAGCAGCCAAGAAGGAACTAGCGGGAGGTTATATGAGCAGTTCTTC	CASSQEGTSGRLYEQFF
.	.	TRBV2	TRBJ1-2	TGTGCCAGCAGTCCAAGGGGACTCCCGATCTATGGCTACACCTTC	CASSPRGLPIYGYTF
TRBD2	few	TRBV18	TRBJ2-3	TGTGCCAGCTCCCACGGACTAGCGGGGTTCACAGATACGCAGTATTTT	CASSHGLAGFTDTQYF
.	many	TRBV10-3	TRBJ1-1	TGTGCCATCAGGGAAACAGCTTACACTGAAGCTTTCTTT	CAIRETAYTEAFF
TRBD1	many	TRBV27	TRBJ2-1	TGTGCCAGCAGTTCAAAAACAGGGGGCATCGGCAATGAGCAGTTCTTC	CASSSKTGGIGNEQFF
.	few	TRBV10-2	TRBJ1-1	TGCGCCAGCAGTGACATTATGGGATTGAACACTGAAGCTTTCTTT	CASSDIMGLNTEAFF
.	many	TRBV7-6	TRBJ1-4	TGTGCCAGCAGCCCGGGCCCCATTCGAACTAATGAAAAACTGTTTTTT	CASSPGPIRTNEKLFF
.	.	TRBV20-1	TRBJ2-7	TGCAGTGCTAAGCGGGCTGCCCGTGGCTACGAGCAGTACTTC	CSAKRAARGYEQYF
.	.	TRBV19	TRBJ2-1	TGTGCCAGTAGCCTGTCGGCACTCTCCTACAATGAGCAGTTCTTC	CASSLSALSYNEQFF